Each of the 22 T cell receptor beta chains below was sequenced from the same sample in a study of blood T cell repertoires in COVID-19. Profiling relied on immunoSEQ multiplex PCR, and the TCRdb table lists in-frame clones only, not all of them. The sample has around 270,000 clones, roughly 91% seen once. Material for sequencing was peripheral blood. The receptors originated from a man aged 35 to 55 with acute or convalescent COVID-19.

The chain uses TRBV12-3 or TRBV12-4 and TRBJ1-3; 7 bases agree with TRBD1. The CDR3 spans 13 residues. The V gene end was trimmed by 5 bases and the J gene end by 4 bases; junction bases not matched to a gene: 2. In DNA, the CDR3 is TGTGCCAGCAGTCGGGACAGCGGAAACACCATATATTTT. Its protein is CASSRDSGNTIYF.

V gene TRBV7-9 combines with J gene TRBJ1-4; TRBD1 might be the D (6 bases). CDR1 and CDR2 from the germline V gene are SEHNR and FQNEAQ (reference sequence). Trimming stripped 1 base from V and 4 bases from J, with 10 bases between. The CDR3 totals 15 residues. CDR3 amino acids: CASSLGAGVNEKLFF. CDR3 DNA sequence: TGTGCCAGCAGCTTAGGGGCAGGGGTTAATGAAAAACTGTTTTTT.

This clone was recorded only once. The chain carries TRBV5-6 and TRBJ2-3, with TRBD2 matching 12 bases. J lost 2 bases, V lost 3 bases, and 4 bases had no gene match. This CDR3 is built from 16 residues. Germline loops: CDR1 SGHDT, CDR2 YYEEEE. The CDR3 sequence is CASSSLAGGVTDTQYF. DNA of the CDR3: TGTGCCAGCAGCTCACTAGCGGGGGGAGTCACAGATACGCAGTATTTT.

This clone came up a few times. The chain links TRBV5-6 to TRBJ2-1; 10 nucleotides match TRBD2. CDR3 length: 16 residues. Trimming cost V 0 bases and J 5 bases; bases outside gene matches: 5. CDR1 is SGHDT, CDR2 YYEEEE, per germline. CDR3: CASSLDSGGLDNEQFF. CDR3 nucleotides: TGTGCCAGCAGCTTGGATAGCGGGGGGCTTGACAATGAGCAGTTCTTC.

The rearrangement links TRBV29-1 to TRBJ1-1; a possible D gene is TRBD1 (5 bases). CDR1 is SQVTM, CDR2 ANQGSEA, per germline. The CDR3 has 12 amino acids. The V end lost 6 bases, the J end lost 2 bases, and 10 bases lay between the germline ends. The CDR3 is CSVRQSNTEAFF. CDR3 in DNA: TGCAGCGTCAGACAGTCTAACACTGAAGCTTTCTTT.

This clone was found a few times. The gene calls are TRBV5-4 and TRBJ2-5; a possible D gene is TRBD2 (5 bases). Germline loops: CDR1 SGHNT, CDR2 YYREEE (reference sequence). The CDR3 length is 15 residues. Trimming took off 6 bases at V and 5 bases at J, with 20 bases between the two ends. The CDR3 DNA reads TGTGCCAGCACACACGGTGGATTTGGGGAGGAGACCCAGTACTTC. Translated, it gives CASTHGGFGEETQYF.

V usage is TRBV4-1 and J usage is TRBJ2-1, with D perhaps TRBD1 (5 bases). V dropped 1 base and J dropped 0 bases, with 7 bases sitting between them. The CDR3 loop spans 15 amino acids. Germline values: CDR1 MGHRA, CDR2 YSYEKL. CDR3 sequence: CASSQGGLSYNEQFF. The CDR3 bases are TGCGCCAGCAGCCAAGGGGGCCTCTCCTACAATGAGCAGTTCTTC.

This clone was observed once. The rearrangement uses TRBV6-6 and TRBJ1-1; no definite D call. There are 15 residues in the CDR3. Per germline, CDR1 MNHNY and CDR2 SVGAGI (reference sequence). V was clipped by 7 bases and J by 0 bases, with 15 bases between them. The CDR3 coding sequence is TGTGCCAGCATAAGTACAGACCCCATGAACACTGAAGCTTTCTTT. It yields the protein CASISTDPMNTEAFF.

The chain employs TRBV19 and TRBJ1-3, with D unclear. Germline V CDR1 and CDR2: LNHDA, SQIVND (reference sequence). The CDR3 extends over 16 amino acids. Between the trimmed V and J ends, which lost 3 bases and 0 bases, there was a span of 12 bases. The CDR3 sequence is CASSIADISSGNTIYF. CDR3 nucleotide sequence: TGTGCCAGTAGTATCGCCGACATCAGCTCTGGAAACACCATATATTTT.

Comments on this clone: One end of the junction is discordant with germline, which a read error may explain. This sequence joins TRBV6-1 and TRBJ1-1, with unresolved D. The CDR3 totals 15 residues. The germline V gene encodes CDR1 MNHNS and CDR2 SASEGT. The CDR3 protein is CASSELARVNTKAFF. The CDR3 DNA follows: TGTGCCAGCAGTGAGCTAGCCCGTGTGAACACTAAAGCTTTCTTT.

This clone turned up a few times. The J gene is TRBJ1-1, the V gene TRBV5-1; 9 bases are a match to TRBD1. CDR1 and CDR2 (germline): SGHRS, YFSETQ. After removal of 3 bases from V and 1 base from J, the junction contained 10 bases not matched to a gene. The length of the CDR3 is 17 residues. The CDR3 nucleotides read TGCGCCAGCAGCTCCTGGCGAGGGACAGGGCCGAACACTGAAGCTTTCTTT. Translating it yields CASSSWRGTGPNTEAFF.

This clone was seen a single time. In DNA, the CDR3 is TGTGCCAGTAGCTTCAGGGGCCGAGGGACTGAAGCTTTCTTT. The encoded protein is CASSFRGRGTEAFF. The chain carries TRBV19 and TRBJ1-1; D is possibly TRBD1 (6 bases). V was cut by 6 bases and J by 5 bases, with 16 bases left in between. This CDR3 is built from 14 residues. The germline V gene has CDR1 LNHDA and CDR2 SQIVND (reference sequence).

This clone was seen just once. The gene calls are TRBV5-1 and TRBJ1-2; no clear D. The CDR3 covers 14 residues. The germline gives CDR1 SGHRS, CDR2 YFSETQ. Trimming removed 5 bases at V and 4 bases at J, with 15 bases between. CDR3 amino acids: CASSPIAGSYGYTF. The CDR3 nucleotides read TGCGCCAGCAGTCCCATCGCTGGCAGCTATGGCTACACCTTC.

V gene TRBV5-1 combines with J gene TRBJ2-6, with D perhaps TRBD1 (6 bases). Per germline, CDR1 SGHRS and CDR2 YFSETQ. V shed 1 base and J shed 6 bases, with 14 bases lying between them. The CDR3 sequence is 16 residues long. In DNA form, the CDR3 reads TGCGCCAGCAGCTTGTATCAGGGGCATTTGGCCAACGTCCTGACTTTC. Amino acids: CASSLYQGHLANVLTF.

The chain has TRBV16 and TRBJ1-5; D is unresolved. Germline lookup yields CDR1 KGHSY and CDR2 FQNENV. The CDR3 loop spans 17 amino acids. The germline V and J ends were trimmed by 0 bases and 1 base, with 13 bases remaining between them. The CDR3 region is CASSQSMEVWSNQPQHF. The CDR3 DNA follows: TGTGCCAGCAGCCAATCGATGGAGGTATGGAGCAATCAGCCCCAGCATTTT.

V usage is TRBV5-1 and J usage is TRBJ2-7; 7 bases align to TRBD1. J gave up 2 bases and V 4 bases, and 9 bases lay outside the gene matches. CDR1 is SGHRS and CDR2 is YFSETQ in the germline V gene. The CDR3 has 15 residues. The CDR3 region is CASSAPGQSTYEQYF. As DNA, the CDR3 is TGCGCCAGCAGCGCCCCGGGACAGTCTACCTACGAGCAGTACTTC.

This sequence joins TRBV5-8 and TRBJ1-1; 7 nucleotides align to TRBD1. From germline, CDR1 is SGHTS and CDR2 YDEGEE. Trimming removed 4 bases from V and 7 bases from J; junction bases left unmatched: 16. This CDR3 is built from 16 residues. In nucleotides, the CDR3 is TGTGCCAGCAGCCCCCCGGGACAGCTCGGGGATGGTGAAGCTTTCTTT. It specifies CASSPPGQLGDGEAFF.

The chain couples TRBV6-5 to TRBJ1-1, with D maybe TRBD1 (5 bases). With 9 bases removed from V and 1 base from J, the gap between germline ends came to 9 bases. The CDR3 sequence is 12 residues long. Germline CDR1 is MNHEY and CDR2 is SVGAGI. CDR3 coding DNA: TGTGCCAGTGGGAGGGGGAACACTGAAGCTTTCTTT. It is translated as CASGRGNTEAFF.

The rearrangement joins TRBV12-5 to TRBJ2-7, with 7 bases that match TRBD1. Germline-derived CDR1 and CDR2 are LGHNT and FRNRAP. This CDR3 spans 14 amino acids. V was pared by 2 bases and J by 3 bases, with 4 bases of the junction left unmatched. CDR3 residues: CASGLTTGDYEQYF. The CDR3 DNA reads as TGTGCTAGTGGTTTGACCACAGGGGACTACGAGCAGTACTTC.

This clone was detected only once. Germline and junction disagree at one end, which may indicate a read error. This chain joins TRBV9 and TRBJ1-1; 7 bases are shared with TRBD1. CDR3 length equals 15 residues. The V gene's germline CDR1 is SGDLS and CDR2 YYNGEE. CDR3 sequence reads: CASSPQGRLNTEAFF. CDR3 in DNA: TGTGCCAGCAGCCCACAGGGGAGGTTGAACACAGAAGCTTTCTTT.

The rearrangement uses TRBV19 and TRBJ2-1, with D maybe TRBD2 (5 bases). This CDR3 region has 14 residues. The germline V gene has CDR1 LNHDA and CDR2 SQIVND (reference sequence). Trimming shortened V by 6 bases and J by 5 bases, and 14 bases separated the two germline ends. The DNA of the CDR3 is TGTGCCAGTAGCACCCTCGGGCGGGACAATGAGCAGTTCTTC. It encodes CASSTLGRDNEQFF.

This clone has just a few counts. The same CDR3 can be traced to other DNA sequences in this sample. The rearrangement uses TRBV2 and TRBJ2-7, with D maybe TRBD1 (5 bases). The CDR3 consists of 14 residues. The V end was cut by 2 bases, the J end by 0 bases, with 8 bases between. CDR1 is SNHLY, CDR2 FYNNEI, per germline. CDR3: CASSEQGSSYEQYF. CDR3 DNA: TGTGCCAGCAGTGAACAGGGAAGCTCCTACGAGCAGTACTTC.